The 12 T cell receptor beta chains below all came from one sample that was sequenced in a study of Graves' ophthalmopathy and Graves' hyperthyroidism. RNA transcripts yielded amplified TCR beta CDR3 regions. The authors performed first-round RT-PCR with HTBI primers and then a second-round multiplex PCR. TCRdb re-analysed the multiplex PCR reads in MiXCR, keeping a single row per CDR3 protein. The sample has 650,000 to 900,000 distinct CDR3 sequences, 35% to 50% seen once. Sequenced input: peripheral blood. These receptors all stem from an adult man with Graves' ophthalmopathy.

This chain joins TRBV7-9 and TRBJ2-7; tentative D call: TRBD1 (5 bases). Between the trimmed V and J ends, which lost 8 bases and 0 bases, there was a span of 20 bases. CDR3 size: 16 residues. Per the germline V gene, CDR1 is SEHNR and CDR2 is FQNEAQ (reference sequence). Written as DNA, the CDR3 is TGTGCCAGCGGGGTAAGATCAGGGAAGGACTCCTACGAGCAGTACTTC. Translated: CASGVRSGKDSYEQYF.

The chain uses TRBV28 and TRBJ1-2, with D uncertain. V was shortened by 4 bases and J by 8 bases, with 11 bases between the two germline ends. The CDR3 totals 12 residues. Per germline, CDR1 MDHEN and CDR2 SYDVKM. The CDR3 sequence is CASSSSVRGYTF. In nucleotides, the CDR3 is TGTGCCAGCAGTTCGTCCGTTCGGGGCTACACCTTC.

The chain joins TRBV7-9 to TRBJ2-7; no reliable D call. Per germline, CDR1 SEHNR and CDR2 FQNEAQ (reference sequence). The CDR3 has 13 residues. Trimming took off 5 bases at V and 0 bases at J, with 8 bases between the two ends. This CDR3 is CASSPTTSYEQYF. CDR3 DNA sequence: TGTGCCAGCAGCCCTACGACCTCCTACGAGCAGTACTTC.

Of note for this clonotype: This may arise from a read error, as a much more abundant clone is one base away. CDR3 bases: TGTGCCAGCGAACTAGCGGGAGGCGAAGAGACCCAGTACTTC. As protein: CASELAGGEETQYF. V gene TRBV2 combines with J gene TRBJ2-5; 12 bases line up with TRBD2. V shed 8 bases, J shed 3 bases, and the junction held 4 bases outside the gene matches. The CDR3 contains 14 residues. The germline CDR1 and CDR2 sequences are SNHLY and FYNNEI. Supplemented by reference TRBV2 and TRBJ2-5, the full variable domain reads EPEVTQTPSHQVTQMGQEVILRCVPISNHLYFYWYRQILGQKVEFLVSFYNNEISEKSEIFDDQFSVERPDGSNFTLKIRSTKLEDSAMYFCASELAGGEETQYFGPGTRLLVL.

This clonotype was picked up many times. The CDR3 sequence: CAIKNGETGTEAFF. The CDR3 bases are TGTGCCATTAAAAACGGGGAAACGGGCACTGAAGCTTTCTTT. V gene TRBV10-3 combines with J gene TRBJ1-1; no definite D call. The germline gives CDR1 ENHRY, CDR2 SYGVKD. V shed 9 bases and J shed 4 bases, with 18 bases lying between them. The CDR3 runs to 14 residues.

This rearrangement joins TRBV15 to TRBJ2-3; 11 bases are shared with TRBD2. This CDR3 has 17 residues. V shed 0 bases, J shed 8 bases, and the junction held 10 bases outside the gene matches. The V gene's germline CDR1 is LNHNV and CDR2 YYDKDF (reference sequence). CDR3 nucleotide sequence: TGTGCCACCAGCAGAGATGTGGCTAGCGGGGGGTTGGGTACGCAGTATTTT. Its protein is CATSRDVASGGLGTQYF.

The chain couples TRBV2 to TRBJ2-5; D remains ambiguous. The CDR3 is 15 residues long. The germline V gene encodes CDR1 SNHLY and CDR2 FYNNEI. The V end was cut by 8 bases, the J end by 4 bases, with 20 bases between. CDR3 nucleotides: TGTGCCAGCTCACCCCGGACGGACCGTGGAGAGACCCAGTACTTC. Protein sequence: CASSPRTDRGETQYF.

The table lists this clonotype with many counts. Compared with germline, one end of the junction differs, possibly owing to a read error. The V call is TRBV24-1, the J call TRBJ1-5; no firm D call. Germline CDR1 and CDR2: KGHDR and SFDVKD. The CDR3 length is 13 residues. The CDR3 DNA is TGTGCCAGCAGTTACGGTTTAGGTCAGCCCCAGCATTTT. Protein: CASSYGLGQPQHF.

This chain uses TRBV9 with TRBJ2-5; D possibly matches TRBD1 or TRBD2 (5 bases each). Trimming left V 3 bases short and J 1 base short, with 10 bases between. Looked up from germline, CDR1 is SGDLS and CDR2 is YYNGEE. CDR3 length equals 14 residues. CDR3: CASSARGVQETQYF. The CDR3 DNA reads TGTGCCAGCAGCGCACGAGGGGTCCAAGAGACCCAGTACTTC.

This clonotype was found a few times. A junction end diverges from the germline sequence, so it may reflect a read error. The genes are TRBV10-2 and TRBJ2-6; no clear D gene. The germline V gene encodes CDR1 WSHSY and CDR2 SAAADI. CDR3 length: 12 amino acids. CDR3 coding DNA: TGTGCCAGCACCCCTAAAGCCAACGTCCTGACTTTC. This sequence encodes CASTPKANVLTF.

The rearrangement joins TRBV20-1 to TRBJ2-7; 10 nucleotides align to TRBD2. The CDR3 covers 14 residues. Germline V gives CDR1 DFQATT, CDR2 SNEGSKA (reference sequence). The V and J ends lost 6 bases and 2 bases, in that order; junction bases with no gene match: 7. CDR3 residues: CSAAYLAGAYEQYF. Here the CDR3 DNA reads TGCAGTGCCGCCTATCTAGCGGGGGCCTACGAGCAGTACTTC.

There are many counts of this clonotype. The genes are TRBV20-1 and TRBJ1-6; 8 nucleotides agree with TRBD1. V lost 7 bases to trimming and J lost 1 base; unmatched junction nucleotides: 3. CDR3 size: 14 residues. CDR1 is DFQATT and CDR2 is SNEGSKA in the germline V gene (reference sequence). The CDR3 coding sequence is TGCAGTGTTAGGACAGGGTCCTATAATTCACCCCTCCACTTT. This gives the protein CSVRTGSYNSPLHF.